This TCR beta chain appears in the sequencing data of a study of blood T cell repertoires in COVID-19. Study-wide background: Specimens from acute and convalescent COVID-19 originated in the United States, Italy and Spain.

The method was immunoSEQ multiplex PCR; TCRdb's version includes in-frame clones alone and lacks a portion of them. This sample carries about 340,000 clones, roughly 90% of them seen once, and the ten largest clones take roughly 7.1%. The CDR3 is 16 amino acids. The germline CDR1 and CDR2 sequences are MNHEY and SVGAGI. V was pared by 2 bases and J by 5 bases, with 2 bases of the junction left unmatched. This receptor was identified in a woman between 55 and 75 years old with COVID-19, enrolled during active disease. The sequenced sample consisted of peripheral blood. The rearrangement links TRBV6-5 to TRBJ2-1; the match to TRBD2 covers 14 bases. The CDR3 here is CASSYGLAGGDNEQFF. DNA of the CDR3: TGTGCCAGCAGTTACGGACTAGCGGGGGGAGACAATGAGCAGTTCTTC.